The next 7 T cell receptor beta chains were all read from a single sample in a study of blood T cells in healthy people across ages. Together with a sample-barcoded 5' primer, a J-beta primer mix was included in a second PCR lasting about 6 to 11 cycles. Each CDR3 protein is one row after TCRdb ran MiXCR on the 5' RACE reads. The data show fewer than 2 million distinct CDR3 sequences, approximately 39% seen once. The sequenced material came from blood. The receptor set was obtained from a human donor in good health.

The count of this clonotype is one. This chain uses TRBV29-1 with TRBJ2-4; 7 bases match TRBD1. Germline CDR1 SQVTM, CDR2 ANQGSEA. CDR3 size: 13 residues. Germline trimming cut 8 bases from V and 13 bases from J; bases unmatched to any gene: 17. DNA for the CDR3: TGCAGCTTCCCCGGGACAGCCTACAATGAGCAGTACTTC. Amino acids: CSFPGTAYNEQYF.

This chain joins TRBV2 and TRBJ1-1; no definite D call. This CDR3 contains 12 residues. Germline loops: CDR1 SNHLY, CDR2 FYNNEI. Trimming pared 4 bases from V and 7 bases from J, leaving 10 bases between. The CDR3 nucleotides are TGTGCCAGCAGTGTTTTTAGGGATGAAGCTTTCTTT. This translates into CASSVFRDEAFF.

This chain uses TRBV20-1 with TRBJ1-6, with D unclear. CDR3 length equals 13 residues. V was pared by 1 base and J by 7 bases, with 8 bases between. Germline V gives CDR1 DFQATT, CDR2 SNEGSKA (reference sequence). The CDR3: CSARGTENSPLHF. For the CDR3, the DNA is TGCAGTGCTAGAGGAACAGAAAATTCACCCCTCCACTTT.

This clonotype was seen ten or more times. This chain uses TRBV5-5 with TRBJ1-2; D remains unclear. Germline lookup yields CDR1 SGHKS and CDR2 YYEKEE (reference sequence). V was shortened by 5 bases and J by 1 base, with 9 bases between the two germline ends. This CDR3 is 13 amino acids long. The CDR3 DNA sequence: TGTGCCAGCAGTTTAGGCCATAACTATGGCTACACCTTC. It yields the protein CASSLGHNYGYTF.

In this sample, this clonotype turned up many times. The J gene is TRBJ1-2, the V gene TRBV29-1; D is unresolved. This CDR3 has 11 residues. Trimming left V 3 bases short and J 0 bases short, with 2 bases between. The V gene's germline CDR1 is SQVTM and CDR2 ANQGSEA. The CDR3 region has the DNA TGCAGCGTTGAGGCTAACTATGGCTACACCTTC. As protein: CSVEANYGYTF.

This chain connects TRBV4-3 to TRBJ2-1; 10 bases are a match to TRBD1. V shed 0 bases and J 7 bases; nucleotides not matched to a gene: 6. This CDR3 comprises 16 residues. Per germline, CDR1 LGHNA and CDR2 YSLEER. CDR3 DNA: TGCGCCAGCAGCCAAGATCGGGGACAGGGGTGGAATGAGCAGTTCTTC. This translates into CASSQDRGQGWNEQFF.

This clonotype showed up many times. The rearrangement links TRBV20-1 to TRBJ2-1; D tentatively fits TRBD1 or TRBD2 (7 bases each). The ends were cut back, 0 bases at V and 1 base at J, with 13 bases in the middle. The CDR3 length is 16 residues. Germline CDR1 DFQATT, CDR2 SNEGSKA (reference sequence). The CDR3 is CSARDQGGKSYNEQFF. For the CDR3, the DNA is TGCAGTGCTAGAGACCAGGGGGGGAAGTCCTACAATGAGCAGTTCTTC.